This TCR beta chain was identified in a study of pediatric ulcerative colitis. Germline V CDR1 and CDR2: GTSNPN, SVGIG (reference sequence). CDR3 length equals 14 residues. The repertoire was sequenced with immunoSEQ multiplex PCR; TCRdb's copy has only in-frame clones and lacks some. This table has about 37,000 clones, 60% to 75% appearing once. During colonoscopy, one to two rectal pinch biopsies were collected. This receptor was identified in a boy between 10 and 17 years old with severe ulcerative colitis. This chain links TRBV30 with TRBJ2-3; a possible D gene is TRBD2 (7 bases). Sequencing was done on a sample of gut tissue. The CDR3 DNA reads TGTGCTTCTCAAGGGGGGGTCGGGTTAGATACGCAGTATTTT. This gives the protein CASQGGVGLDTQYF.